This T cell receptor beta chain was identified during a study of cytomegalovirus exposure and HLA in healthy donors. General study results and limits: Later, an analysis showed that TCR beta chains associated with HLA were more clonally expanded than others that were equally common. Among the CMV-associated chains, three were confirmed in vitro as specific for CMV antigens. On later analysis, the bulk of CMV-associated TCR beta chains appeared to be HLA-restricted.

In its sample, this clone was seen once. The antigen remains undetermined. Participants comprised healthy donors of bone marrow. The CDR3 length is 14 residues. Trimming left V 6 bases short and J 4 bases short, with 13 bases between. Germline V gene data show CDR1 as LNHDA and CDR2 as SQIVND (reference sequence). PCR was performed using 60 Vbeta and 13 Jbeta primers. Profiled with immunoSEQ multiplex PCR; TCRdb holds only in-frame clones, not every one. The sample carries roughly 150,000 clones, approximately 73% recorded once. The sample taken for sequencing was PBMCs. The chain links TRBV19 to TRBJ1-3; a possible D gene is TRBD1 (6 bases). The TCR was taken from a man aged 25 to 40 in good health and CMV-seropositive. The CDR3 loop reads CASRLTGVGNTIYF. As DNA, the CDR3 is TGTGCCAGTAGGCTGACAGGCGTCGGAAACACCATATATTTT.